The rows below give T cell receptor beta chains drawn from one sample of a study of neoadjuvant nivolumab and ipilimumab in lung cancer. Some clones are missing from TCRdb's copy, which holds only in-frame ones; the method was immunoSEQ multiplex PCR. The repertoire holds over 45,000 clones, around 89% seen once, with about 4% in the top ten. Specimen: blood, collected before neoadjuvant nivolumab, alone or with ipilimumab. Receptors were obtained from an adult with non-small cell lung cancer. Some clones in this sample may be carry-over from other donors' samples. CDR3s include the opening cysteine and the closing phenylalanine or tryptophan. Fields, in order: CDR3 DNA, CDR3 protein, J gene, V gene, CDR3 length, clone size, D gene. D genes are given only for firm matches. Part of the rows lack a size; the others show once, few, many or a class for expanded clones.

CDR3nt: TGTGCCTGGAGTGCGACCAAGGGGGGGTCGGGTGAGCAGTACTTC
CDR3aa: CAWSATKGGSGEQYF
j_gene: TRBJ2-7
v_gene: TRBV30
len: 15
abundance: -
d_gene: -

CDR3nt: TGTGCCACCAGCACCCCCCGGGGACAGGGGTCTCACGAGCAGTACTTC
CDR3aa: CATSTPRGQGSHEQYF
j_gene: TRBJ2-7
v_gene: TRBV15
len: 16
abundance: -
d_gene: TRBD1

CDR3nt: TGCGCCAGTGGCCGAACCGGGAGGAGTTCGGCAGATACGCAGTATTTT
CDR3aa: CASGRTGRSSADTQYF
j_gene: TRBJ2-3
v_gene: TRBV5-1
len: 16
abundance: few
d_gene: TRBD2

CDR3nt: TGCGCCAGCAGCTTGGGAGTGATGGAGACCCAGTACTTC
CDR3aa: CASSLGVMETQYF
j_gene: TRBJ2-5
v_gene: TRBV5-1
len: 13
abundance: -
d_gene: -

CDR3nt: TGCGCCAGCAGCTTGGACAGGAGTGGGACCGGGGAGCTGTTTTTT
CDR3aa: CASSLDRSGTGELFF
j_gene: TRBJ2-2
v_gene: TRBV5-1
len: 15
abundance: -
d_gene: -

CDR3nt: TGTGCCAGCAGGGGAGCGGGAGTAAGCCACAATGAGCAGTTCTTC
CDR3aa: CASRGAGVSHNEQFF
j_gene: TRBJ2-1
v_gene: TRBV6-5
len: 15
abundance: -
d_gene: TRBD2

CDR3nt: TGTGCCAGCAGCTTAGGACTGAATACGCAGTATTTT
CDR3aa: CASSLGLNTQYF
j_gene: TRBJ2-3
v_gene: TRBV5-4
len: 12
abundance: once
d_gene: -

CDR3nt: TGTGCCAGCAGCTTAGTTGGCGGGCACTCTGGGGCCAACGTCCTGACTTTC
CDR3aa: CASSLVGGHSGANVLTF
j_gene: TRBJ2-6
v_gene: TRBV7-8
len: 17
abundance: -
d_gene: -

CDR3nt: TGTGCCAGCCGGGCACTAGCGGGCCTGGGGTTCTTC
CDR3aa: CASRALAGLGFF
j_gene: TRBJ2-1
v_gene: TRBV6-1
len: 12
abundance: -
d_gene: TRBD2

CDR3nt: TGTGCCAGCAGCTTAGTGACGGCAGGTCTAGCCAAAAACATTCAGTACTTC
CDR3aa: CASSLVTAGLAKNIQYF
j_gene: TRBJ2-4
v_gene: TRBV7-9
len: 17
abundance: -
d_gene: -

CDR3nt: TGTGCCATCAGTGAGATCGGCCAGGGGGCGGAGACCCAGTACTTC
CDR3aa: CAISEIGQGAETQYF
j_gene: TRBJ2-5
v_gene: TRBV10-3
len: 15
abundance: -
d_gene: TRBD1

CDR3nt: TGTGCCAGCCCCCGCCCAGCGGGACCCAGCGGGGGGGAGCTGTTTTTT
CDR3aa: CASPRPAGPSGGELFF
j_gene: TRBJ2-2
v_gene: TRBV7-9
len: 16
abundance: -
d_gene: TRBD2

CDR3nt: TGTGCCAGCAGCGAAGGGTGGGGGGTGAACACTGAAGCTTTCTTT
CDR3aa: CASSEGWGVNTEAFF
j_gene: TRBJ1-1
v_gene: TRBV7-9
len: 15
abundance: -
d_gene: -

CDR3nt: TGTGCCAGCAGCCTTCGGACGGTCGCCGTGGGCGAGCAGTACTTC
CDR3aa: CASSLRTVAVGEQYF
j_gene: TRBJ2-7
v_gene: TRBV7-9
len: 15
abundance: -
d_gene: -

CDR3nt: TGTGCCAGCTCCCCTGGACCCTACGAGCAGTACTTC
CDR3aa: CASSPGPYEQYF
j_gene: TRBJ2-7
v_gene: TRBV18
len: 12
abundance: -
d_gene: -

CDR3nt: TGTGCCAGTAGGCGGGAGAACACCGGGGAGCTGTTTTTT
CDR3aa: CASRRENTGELFF
j_gene: TRBJ2-2
v_gene: TRBV19
len: 13
abundance: -
d_gene: -

CDR3nt: TGTGCCAGCAGCTTTCGTCCGAGAGATGCTTTCTTT
CDR3aa: CASSFRPRDAFF
j_gene: TRBJ1-1
v_gene: TRBV7-2
len: 12
abundance: -
d_gene: -

CDR3nt: TGTGCCAGCAGCCAAATGACAGGATCAGATACGCAGTATTTT
CDR3aa: CASSQMTGSDTQYF
j_gene: TRBJ2-3
v_gene: TRBV7-6
len: 14
abundance: -
d_gene: -

CDR3nt: TGTGCGAGCGGGGCAGGCAACTCTGGGGCCAACGTCCTGACTTTC
CDR3aa: CASGAGNSGANVLTF
j_gene: TRBJ2-6
v_gene: TRBV2
len: 15
abundance: -
d_gene: TRBD2

CDR3nt: TGTGCCAGTAGTATTGGGTTCGGGGATTTTGTGCAGAGCCCTGAAGCTTTCTTT
CDR3aa: CASSIGFGDFVQSPEAFF
j_gene: TRBJ1-1
v_gene: TRBV19
len: 18
abundance: once
d_gene: -

CDR3nt: TGTGCCAGCAGTTCTTTTATCCTGAACAGGGAAGGAAACACCATATATTTT
CDR3aa: CASSSFILNREGNTIYF
j_gene: TRBJ1-3
v_gene: TRBV2
len: 17
abundance: -
d_gene: -

CDR3nt: TGTGCCAGCAGTTCTCCCGGGACCATCCTCGCTGGGGAGCTGTTTTTT
CDR3aa: CASSSPGTILAGELFF
j_gene: TRBJ2-2
v_gene: TRBV5-4
len: 16
abundance: -
d_gene: -

CDR3nt: TGTGCCAGCAGTTACTCCTGGACAGGGAGAGGAGAAAAACTGTTTTTT
CDR3aa: CASSYSWTGRGEKLFF
j_gene: TRBJ1-4
v_gene: TRBV6-5
len: 16
abundance: -
d_gene: TRBD1

CDR3nt: TGTGCCAGCAGTGCCCCAGGGACAGGGGGCGAGGAACAGCCCCAGCATTTT
CDR3aa: CASSAPGTGGEEQPQHF
j_gene: TRBJ1-5
v_gene: TRBV25-1
len: 17
abundance: -
d_gene: TRBD1

CDR3nt: TGTGCCAGCCGGACGGGACAGACTAACTATGGCTACACCTTC
CDR3aa: CASRTGQTNYGYTF
j_gene: TRBJ1-2
v_gene: TRBV6-4
len: 14
abundance: -
d_gene: TRBD1

CDR3nt: TGCAGCGCAATACCCCAGGGGGCGCGCTATGGCTACACCTTC
CDR3aa: CSAIPQGARYGYTF
j_gene: TRBJ1-2
v_gene: TRBV29-1
len: 14
abundance: -
d_gene: TRBD1

CDR3nt: TGTGCCACCCGGGACGGAGGAAGAGAAAAACTGTTTTTT
CDR3aa: CATRDGGREKLFF
j_gene: TRBJ1-4
v_gene: TRBV25-1
len: 13
abundance: -
d_gene: -

CDR3nt: TGTGCCAGCTCACCAAGTCGCCCGGGGGCGCGGACTGAAGCTTTCTTT
CDR3aa: CASSPSRPGARTEAFF
j_gene: TRBJ1-1
v_gene: TRBV18
len: 16
abundance: once
d_gene: -

CDR3nt: TGTGCCAGCAGTTACTCGCCAGCTAATGAAAAACTGTTTTTT
CDR3aa: CASSYSPANEKLFF
j_gene: TRBJ1-4
v_gene: TRBV6-5
len: 14
abundance: -
d_gene: -

CDR3nt: TGTGCCAGTAGTATGGACGGATACTCTGGAAACACCATATATTTT
CDR3aa: CASSMDGYSGNTIYF
j_gene: TRBJ1-3
v_gene: TRBV19
len: 15
abundance: -
d_gene: -

CDR3nt: TGCAGCGTTACATGGTCGGCTGGAAACACCATATATTTT
CDR3aa: CSVTWSAGNTIYF
j_gene: TRBJ1-3
v_gene: TRBV29-1
len: 13
abundance: -
d_gene: -

CDR3nt: TGTGCCAGCAGTTACTACGCTAGCGGGAGTGAGACCCAGTACTTC
CDR3aa: CASSYYASGSETQYF
j_gene: TRBJ2-5
v_gene: TRBV6-5
len: 15
abundance: -
d_gene: TRBD2

CDR3nt: TGTGCCAGCTCCCGGGACTCCATAAAGCCTAACTACGAGCAGTACTTC
CDR3aa: CASSRDSIKPNYEQYF
j_gene: TRBJ2-7
v_gene: TRBV18
len: 16
abundance: -
d_gene: -

CDR3nt: TGTGCCAGCAGCTCCCCCGAGGAAAAACTGTTTTTT
CDR3aa: CASSSPEEKLFF
j_gene: TRBJ1-4
v_gene: TRBV5-4
len: 12
abundance: -
d_gene: -

CDR3nt: TGTGCCAGCTCACAGGGGTCTGAAGCTTTCTTT
CDR3aa: CASSQGSEAFF
j_gene: TRBJ1-1
v_gene: TRBV18
len: 11
abundance: -
d_gene: -

CDR3nt: TGCGCCAGCAGCTTTGGTGCGGTAGCCAAAAACATTCAGTACTTC
CDR3aa: CASSFGAVAKNIQYF
j_gene: TRBJ2-4
v_gene: TRBV5-1
len: 15
abundance: -
d_gene: -

CDR3nt: TGTGCCAGCAGCTTCGAGGGGACTAGTTACAATGAGCAGTTCTTC
CDR3aa: CASSFEGTSYNEQFF
j_gene: TRBJ2-1
v_gene: TRBV13
len: 15
abundance: -
d_gene: TRBD2

CDR3nt: TGTGCCAGCAGCGTAGGGACAGATACGCAGTATTTT
CDR3aa: CASSVGTDTQYF
j_gene: TRBJ2-3
v_gene: TRBV2
len: 12
abundance: -
d_gene: -

CDR3nt: TGTGCCAGCAGCTTAGGCCGGGGACCCACTAGCACAGATACGCAGTATTTT
CDR3aa: CASSLGRGPTSTDTQYF
j_gene: TRBJ2-3
v_gene: TRBV7-3
len: 17
abundance: -
d_gene: -

CDR3nt: TGTGCCAGCAGCCCCCCAGCTAGCGGGAGTCCCGGGGAGCTGTTTTTT
CDR3aa: CASSPPASGSPGELFF
j_gene: TRBJ2-2
v_gene: TRBV7-9
len: 16
abundance: -
d_gene: TRBD2